These T cell receptor beta chains were read from a single sample in a study of preoperative IRX-2 immunotherapy in early breast cancer. Clones were sequenced by immunoSEQ multiplex PCR, and TCRdb holds only the in-frame ones, with some missing. The sample contains about 23,000 clones, 85% to 90% of which appear only once. Material: tumor tissue, obtained after IRX-2 immunotherapy. The origin of the receptors is a human donor with breast cancer. CDR3s include the opening cysteine and the closing phenylalanine or tryptophan. A D gene is named only where the DNA matches it firmly. Rows give clone size only sometimes, using once, few, many, or a class for an expanded clone.

TRBJ1-5	-	-	14	TRBV28	TGTGCCAGCATCCCCCGCGTGGGCAATCAGCCCCAGCATTTT	CASIPRVGNQPQHF
TRBJ2-2	-	-	15	TRBV27	TGTGCCAGCAGGTCACAGGGAGGGGTTTCCGGGGAGCTGTTTTTT	CASRSQGGVSGELFF
TRBJ2-7	-	-	13	TRBV11-3	TGTGCCAGCAGCTTAGATCTGGCAAGCGAGCAGTACTTC	CASSLDLASEQYF
TRBJ2-3	few	-	14	TRBV7-8	TGTGCCAGCAGCCCCCCAGGGTTTGCAGATACGCAGTATTTT	CASSPPGFADTQYF
TRBJ2-7	-	TRBD1	16	TRBV9	TGTGCCAGCAGCGTAGAAGGACAGGGGGCCCCCTACGAGCAGTACTTC	CASSVEGQGAPYEQYF
TRBJ2-6	-	TRBD1	18	TRBV2	TGTGCCAGCAGTGGACACCCCGAGGGGGCGGGTGGGGCCAACGTCCTGACTTTC	CASSGHPEGAGGANVLTF
TRBJ1-3	-	TRBD1	18	TRBV9	TGTGCCAGCAGCGTAGATCCGGGACAGTTCTTCTCTGGAAACACCATATATTTT	CASSVDPGQFFSGNTIYF
TRBJ1-1	once	-	14	TRBV6-5	TGTGCCAGCAGTTACGCCTCCCCGAACACTGAAGCTTTCTTT	CASSYASPNTEAFF
TRBJ2-5	-	-	12	TRBV18	TGTGCCAGCTCACCAGGGCGGGAGACCCAGTACTTC	CASSPGRETQYF
TRBJ2-7	-	TRBD1	15	TRBV7-9	TGTGCCAGCAGCGAGGGACAGGGGAAGACCTACGAGCAGTACTTC	CASSEGQGKTYEQYF
TRBJ1-1	once	TRBD1	14	TRBV27	TGTGCCAGCAGTACCGGGACAGTGAACACTGAAGCTTTCTTT	CASSTGTVNTEAFF
TRBJ2-1	once	TRBD1	15	TRBV2	TGTGCCAGCAGTGACGGGACAGGGGCCCTTGTTCGGCAGTTCTTC	CASSDGTGALVRQFF
TRBJ2-5	-	-	14	TRBV7-2	TGTGCCAGCAGTATACGGAGGGATGGAGAGACCCAGTACTTC	CASSIRRDGETQYF
TRBJ2-3	-	TRBD2	20	TRBV18	TGTGCCAGCTCACGAGCGGGACTAGCGGGAGGGCCAAGTAGCACAGATACGCAGTATTTT	CASSRAGLAGGPSSTDTQYF
TRBJ1-4	-	-	18	TRBV4-3	TGCGCCAGCAGCCTCGCAGGTCCACCGGGGGCAACTAATGAAAAACTGTTTTTT	CASSLAGPPGATNEKLFF
TRBJ1-1	-	-	13	TRBV11-1	TGTGCCAGCAGAACACAGGGAGACACTGAAGCTTTCTTT	CASRTQGDTEAFF
TRBJ2-5	-	-	12	TRBV10-2	TGCGCCAGCAGCCCTAATGACGAGACCCAGTACTTC	CASSPNDETQYF
TRBJ2-5	-	TRBD1	15	TRBV10-2	TGCGCCAGCAGTGTAGACAGGGGTGTCGGAGAGACCCAGTACTTC	CASSVDRGVGETQYF
TRBJ1-5	-	-	15	TRBV2	TGTGCCAGCAGATCGGGCAGGGAGGGCAATCAGCCCCAGCATTTT	CASRSGREGNQPQHF
TRBJ2-5	-	TRBD2	15	TRBV9	TGTGCCAGCAGCGTATCTACTAGCGGGAGTGAGACCCAGTACTTC	CASSVSTSGSETQYF
TRBJ1-1	few	TRBD1	13	TRBV7-9	TGTGCCAGCAGCTTAGTGGAGGGGGCAATGGCTTTCTTT	CASSLVEGAMAFF
TRBJ1-5	-	-	14	TRBV30	TGTGCCTGGAGTAATCTACAGTCCAATCAGCCCCAGCATTTT	CAWSNLQSNQPQHF